One sample yielded the 3 T cell receptor beta chains listed below, sequenced in a study of T cells in localized non-small cell lung cancer. Data came from immunoSEQ multiplex PCR; TCRdb stores just in-frame clones and leaves some out. This table holds fewer than 7,000 clones, approximately 34% found once. The input for sequencing was lung tumor tissue, taken before any cancer treatment. These receptors were collected from a male donor at least 60 years old with stage I squamous cell lung carcinoma.

CDR3 in DNA: TGTGCCAGCAAGACTAGCGGGGCCAATGAGCAGTTCTTC. This gives the protein CASKTSGANEQFF. The gene calls are TRBV6-8 and TRBJ2-1; 11 positions match TRBD2. Losses at the gene ends were 7 bases for V and 6 bases for J; bases not matched to a gene: 2. Looked up from germline, CDR1 is MNHGY and CDR2 is SAAAGT. CDR3 length: 13 residues.

The V and J genes are TRBV19 and TRBJ1-4; a possible D gene is TRBD1 (5 bases). Germline CDR1 LNHDA, CDR2 SQIVND (reference sequence). This CDR3 is 17 amino acids long. Deletions cut 7 bases from V and 2 bases from J, with 20 bases between. The CDR3 DNA sequence: TGTGCCAGTAACCCGACAGTAGTCTCCGGGACTAATGAAAAACTGTTTTTT. Translation gives CASNPTVVSGTNEKLFF.

This clone was observed once. This CDR3 is CASSEGGANQPQHF. The CDR3 nucleotides are TGCGCCAGCAGTGAGGGGGGGGCTAATCAGCCCCAGCATTTT. V and J are TRBV10-2 and TRBJ1-5; TRBD1 might be the D (6 bases). The CDR3 contains 14 residues. Trimming removed 2 bases at V and 4 bases at J, with 9 bases between. CDR1 is WSHSY and CDR2 is SAAADI in the germline V gene.